This T cell receptor (beta chain) was recovered during a study of blood T cells in healthy people across ages (dated by TCRdb to 2014 to 2015). For context, the study as a whole: In model experiments, template switching captured about one uniquely barcoded TCR beta cDNA molecule for every two T cells. To track age-related changes in TCR beta repertoire diversity, the study relied on deep sequencing normalized with unique cDNA molecular identifiers. Donors were grouped into four age groups: young (average 16 years), middle-aged (roughly 38), aged (about 60) and long-lived (about 90). To avoid experimental bias, donors of different ages were randomly spread across the sequencing lanes. For two donors (one aged 18 to 29 and one aged 80 or older), the study analyzed two additional independent replicas of 1 million unique cDNA reads from the same blood draw. Broad study findings and their caveats: Compared with the aged group, the long-lived group had more naive CD4+ T cells, fewer expanded clones and increased TCR diversity, a pattern suggesting age selection. The percentage of naive T cells measured by flow cytometry correlated strongly with observed TCR beta diversity. Since profiling was done on bulk unsorted PBMCs, naive and antigen-experienced compartments could not be conclusively compared. Estimates of total diversity based on one million sequenced T cells were considered lower bounds and underestimates. Observed TCR beta diversity per million T cells fell roughly linearly with age, and a significant reduction was already apparent by age approximately 41. The CMV infection status of donors was not known, potentially confounding age-related changes in expanded clonotypes.

Libraries were prepared through 5' RACE. Reads for this sample came from an Illumina HiSeq 2500. A second roughly 6 to 12 cycle PCR used a sample-barcoded 5' primer and a J-beta primer mix. Each TCR beta cDNA molecule received a unique molecular identifier from a template-switch 5' adaptor carrying 12 random nucleotides. At least 2.5 million CDR3-containing paired-end reads were obtained from each sample. First-strand cDNA was synthesized from all RNA with the Mint cDNA synthesis kit, primed by a TRBC-specific oligonucleotide. After uracil-DNA glycosylase treatment, a first 18-cycle PCR used universal primers M1SS and BC2_uni_R on all cDNA. As for how the authors treated the data: Each sample was normalized by randomly selecting 1 million high-quality reads, each carrying a distinct molecular identifier. Reads with shared molecular identifiers were discarded instead of being binned into consensus sequences. CDR3 identification, clonotype clustering and error correction used MiTCR with a Q25 quality threshold and the strictest error-elimination algorithm. A nonparametric unseen species model with Euler transformation was used to estimate lower-bound total TCR beta diversity. The public reads were quality trimmed at Q25 with fastp and then assembled into clones with MiXCR by TCRdb, keeping productive beta chains. Identical CDR3 proteins give one entry, which carries the most common genes and DNA. The authors' filters were not applied to this entry. For this sample there are about 580,000 distinct CDR3 sequences; around 48% appear just once. Together, the top ten hold around 25% of the sample.

Donors were approximately 42 systemically healthy Caucasian individuals from Russia aged roughly 6 to 90 years. Approximately 11 milliliters of peripheral blood were drawn from each donor into EDTA-treated Vacutainer tubes. Ficoll-Paque density-gradient centrifugation was used to isolate PBMCs, with at least 6 million per sample. Trizol reagent was used to extract total RNA from PBMCs, with at least 5.5 micrograms per sample. Naive CD45RAhigh/CD27high T cell percentages were measured by flow cytometry on a PBMC aliquot from every donor. Inclusive of the bounding cysteine and phenylalanine, the CDR3 is 15 residues long. Here the CDR3 DNA is all that survives: 45 bases in frame from base 1. Relative to germline, V is missing 4 bases and J is missing 0 bases, with 5 bases of the junction outside any gene match. Reading the germline V gene (reference sequence) gives CDR1 DFQATT and CDR2 SNEGSKA. For this clonotype: Its cognate antigen has yet to be identified. Base qualities are not recorded, but no much larger clone differs from it by a single base.

The sequence joins TRBV20-1 to TRBJ1-5, with 8 bases aligning to TRBD1. Sequencing used blood. This clonotype was sampled from a man at least 80 years old in good health. The sequence in DNA is TGCAGTGCTACCGGGGACAGGAGTAGCAATCAGCCCCAGCATTTT. The translation is CSATGDRSSNQPQHF.